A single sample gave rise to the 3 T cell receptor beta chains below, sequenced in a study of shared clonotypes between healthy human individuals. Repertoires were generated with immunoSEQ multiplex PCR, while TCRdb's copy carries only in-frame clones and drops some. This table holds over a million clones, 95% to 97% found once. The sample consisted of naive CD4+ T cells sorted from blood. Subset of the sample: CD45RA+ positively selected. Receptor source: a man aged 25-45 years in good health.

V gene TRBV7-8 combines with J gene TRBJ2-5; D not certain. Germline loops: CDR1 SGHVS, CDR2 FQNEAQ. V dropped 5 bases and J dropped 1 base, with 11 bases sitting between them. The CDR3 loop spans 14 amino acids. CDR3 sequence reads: CASSPPAAQETQYF. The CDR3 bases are TGTGCCAGCAGCCCCCCGGCAGCCCAAGAGACCCAGTACTTC. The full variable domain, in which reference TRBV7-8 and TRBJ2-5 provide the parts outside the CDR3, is GAGVSQSPRYKVAKRGQDVALRCDPISGHVSLFWYQQALGQGPEFLTYFQNEAQLDKSGLPSDRFFAERPEGSVSTLKIQRTQQEDSAVYLCASSPPAAQETQYFGPGTRLLVL.

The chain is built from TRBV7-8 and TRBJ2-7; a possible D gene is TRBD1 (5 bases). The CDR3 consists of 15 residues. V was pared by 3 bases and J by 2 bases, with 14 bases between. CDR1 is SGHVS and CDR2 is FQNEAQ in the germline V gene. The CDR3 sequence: CASSFDDSRTYEQYF. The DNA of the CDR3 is TGTGCCAGCAGCTTCGATGACAGTAGAACCTACGAGCAGTACTTC.

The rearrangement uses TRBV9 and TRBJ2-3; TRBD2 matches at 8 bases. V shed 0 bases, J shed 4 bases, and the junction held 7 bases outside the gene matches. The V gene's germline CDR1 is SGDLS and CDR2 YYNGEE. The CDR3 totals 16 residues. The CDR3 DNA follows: TGTGCCAGCAGCGTAGGCCCGGGAGGGCCATCAGATACGCAGTATTTT. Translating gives CASSVGPGGPSDTQYF.